This T cell receptor (beta chain) was recovered during a study of blood T cell repertoires in COVID-19. V was clipped by 1 base and J by 1 base, with 9 bases between them. Germline V lookup: CDR1 LNHDA, CDR2 SQIVND (reference sequence). The CDR3 runs 15 residues. Clones were sequenced by immunoSEQ multiplex PCR, and TCRdb holds only the in-frame ones, with some missing. This table holds 130,000 to 150,000 clones, around four fifths found once. Sequencing used peripheral blood. This chain links TRBV19 with TRBJ2-3; D remains unclear. The receptor comes from a human donor in a cohort sampled during active COVID-19. The chain's CDR3 is CASSIGGPRTDTQYF. The CDR3, as DNA: TGTGCCAGTAGTATAGGAGGCCCCCGCACAGATACGCAGTATTTT.